Below, one T cell receptor (beta chain) is given with its context. The antigen remains undetermined. The table came from immunoSEQ multiplex PCR; TCRdb's copy has only in-frame clones and leaves some out. Found here are over 45,000 clones, 93% of them singletons; the top ten hold around 5.8%. These data originate in a study of cytomegalovirus exposure and HLA in healthy donors. Study-wide findings and caveats: Associated with cytomegalovirus, according to the listing, were 150 to 200 TCR beta chains.

The V gene lost 10 bases and the J gene lost 4 bases, with 16 bases spanning the gap. This CDR3 has 13 residues. CDR1 is ENHRY and CDR2 is SYGVKD in the germline V gene. This TCR was recovered from a woman younger than 35 in good health and CMV-seronegative. This sequence joins TRBV10-3 and TRBJ1-2; possibly TRBD1 for D (6 bases). Material for sequencing was PBMCs. The CDR3, as DNA: TGTGCCACCACGGACAGTCTTCTCTATGGCTACACCTTC. It encodes CATTDSLLYGYTF.